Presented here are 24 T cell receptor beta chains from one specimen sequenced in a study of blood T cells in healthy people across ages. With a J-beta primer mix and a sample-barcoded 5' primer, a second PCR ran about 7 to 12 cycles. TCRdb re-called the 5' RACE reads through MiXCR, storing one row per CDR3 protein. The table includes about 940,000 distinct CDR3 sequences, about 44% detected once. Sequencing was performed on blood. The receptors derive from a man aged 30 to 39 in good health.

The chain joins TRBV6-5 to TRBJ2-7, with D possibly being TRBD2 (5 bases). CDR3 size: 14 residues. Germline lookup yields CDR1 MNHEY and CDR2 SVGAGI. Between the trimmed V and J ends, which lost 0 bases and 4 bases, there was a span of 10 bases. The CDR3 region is CASSYSRGQYEQYF. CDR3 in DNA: TGTGCCAGCAGTTACTCCCGGGGTCAGTACGAGCAGTACTTC.

The CDR3 sequence: CSARDRPKNIQYF. The CDR3 nucleotides read TGCAGTGCTAGAGATAGGCCAAAAAACATTCAGTACTTC. V gene TRBV20-1 combines with J gene TRBJ2-4, with unresolved D. The V and J ends lost 0 bases and 4 bases respectively, with 7 bases between them. The CDR3 is made up of 13 amino acids. Germline CDR1 is DFQATT and CDR2 is SNEGSKA (reference sequence).

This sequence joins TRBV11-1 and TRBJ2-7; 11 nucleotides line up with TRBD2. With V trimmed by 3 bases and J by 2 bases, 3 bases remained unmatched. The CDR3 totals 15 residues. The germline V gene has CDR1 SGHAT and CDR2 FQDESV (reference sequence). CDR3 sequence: CASSLTSGAPYEQYF. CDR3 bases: TGTGCCAGCAGCTTGACTAGCGGGGCGCCCTACGAGCAGTACTTC.

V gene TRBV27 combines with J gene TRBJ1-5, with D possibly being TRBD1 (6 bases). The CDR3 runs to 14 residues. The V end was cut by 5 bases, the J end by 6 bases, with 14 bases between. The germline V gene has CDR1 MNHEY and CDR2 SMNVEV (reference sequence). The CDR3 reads CASSDRGAGQPQHF. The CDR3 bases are TGTGCCAGCAGTGACCGGGGGGCAGGTCAGCCCCAGCATTTT.

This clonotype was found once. The CDR3 region has the DNA TGTGCCAGCAGCCGGGACAGCACCGAGCAGTACTTC. It is translated as CASSRDSTEQYF. The chain is built from TRBV6-6 and TRBJ2-5; 7 nucleotides line up with TRBD1. The J call may not be correct, given that the DNA end is closer to TRBJ2-7. The CDR3 is 12 amino acids. CDR1 is MNHNY and CDR2 is SVGAGI in the germline V gene (reference sequence).

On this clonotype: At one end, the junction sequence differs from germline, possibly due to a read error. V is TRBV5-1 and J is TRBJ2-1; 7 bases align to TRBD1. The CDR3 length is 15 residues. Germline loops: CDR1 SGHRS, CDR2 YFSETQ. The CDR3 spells CASSRDSTSYKEQFF. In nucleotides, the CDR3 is TGCGCCAGCAGTAGGGACAGCACTTCCTACAAGGAGCAGTTCTTC.

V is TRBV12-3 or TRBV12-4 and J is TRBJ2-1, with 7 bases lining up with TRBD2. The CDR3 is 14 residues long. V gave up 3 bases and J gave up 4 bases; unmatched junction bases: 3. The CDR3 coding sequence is TGTGCCAGCAGTTTCCCTAGCGGTTACAATGAGCAGTTCTTC. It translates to CASSFPSGYNEQFF.

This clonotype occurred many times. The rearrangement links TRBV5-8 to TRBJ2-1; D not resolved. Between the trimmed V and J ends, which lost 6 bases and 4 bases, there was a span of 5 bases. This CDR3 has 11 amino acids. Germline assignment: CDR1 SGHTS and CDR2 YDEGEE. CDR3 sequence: CASMVYNEQFF. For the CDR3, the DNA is TGTGCCAGCATGGTGTACAATGAGCAGTTCTTC.

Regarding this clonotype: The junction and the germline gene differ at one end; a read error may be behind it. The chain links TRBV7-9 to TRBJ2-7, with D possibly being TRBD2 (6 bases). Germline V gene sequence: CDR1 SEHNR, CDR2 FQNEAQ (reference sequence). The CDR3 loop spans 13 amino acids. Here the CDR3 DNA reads TGTGCCAGCAGTTGGGACTTCTCCTGCGAGCAGTACTTC. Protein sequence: CASSWDFSCEQYF.

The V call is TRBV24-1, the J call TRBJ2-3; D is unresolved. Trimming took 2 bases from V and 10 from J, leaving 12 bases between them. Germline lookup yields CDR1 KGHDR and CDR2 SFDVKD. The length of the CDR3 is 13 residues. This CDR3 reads CATSDSHTQAQYF. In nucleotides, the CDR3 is TGTGCCACCAGTGATTCCCACACCCAGGCGCAGTATTTT.

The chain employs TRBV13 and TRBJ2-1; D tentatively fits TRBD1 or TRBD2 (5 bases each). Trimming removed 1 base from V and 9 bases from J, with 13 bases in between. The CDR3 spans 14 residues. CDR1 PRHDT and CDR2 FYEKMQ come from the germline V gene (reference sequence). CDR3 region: CASSLDSGRVEQFF. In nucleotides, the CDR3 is TGTGCCAGCAGCTTAGATTCGGGGCGGGTTGAGCAGTTCTTC.

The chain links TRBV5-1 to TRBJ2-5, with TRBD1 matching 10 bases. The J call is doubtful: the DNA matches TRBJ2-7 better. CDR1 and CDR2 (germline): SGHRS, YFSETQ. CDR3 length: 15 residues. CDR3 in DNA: TGCGCCAGCAGCCCAGGGACAGGGGCCTTCGACGAGCAGTACTTC. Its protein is CASSPGTGAFDEQYF.

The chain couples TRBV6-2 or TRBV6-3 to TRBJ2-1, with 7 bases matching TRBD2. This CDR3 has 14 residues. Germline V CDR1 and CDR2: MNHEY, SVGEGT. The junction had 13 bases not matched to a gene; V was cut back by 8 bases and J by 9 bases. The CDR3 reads CASGKNSGLSEQFF. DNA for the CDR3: TGTGCCAGCGGTAAGAATAGCGGGCTCAGTGAGCAGTTCTTC.

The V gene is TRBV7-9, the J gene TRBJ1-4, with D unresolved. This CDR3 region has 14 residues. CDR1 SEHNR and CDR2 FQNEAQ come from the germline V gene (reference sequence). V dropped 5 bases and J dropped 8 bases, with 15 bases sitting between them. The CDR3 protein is CASSRIMDGEKLFF. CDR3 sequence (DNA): TGTGCCAGCAGCCGGATAATGGACGGGGAAAAACTGTTTTTT.

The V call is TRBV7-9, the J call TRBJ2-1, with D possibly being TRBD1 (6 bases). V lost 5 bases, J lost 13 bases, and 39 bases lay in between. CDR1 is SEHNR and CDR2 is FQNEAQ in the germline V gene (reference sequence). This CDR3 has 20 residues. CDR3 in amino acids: CASSTYRVETARVAYDAQFF. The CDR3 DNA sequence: TGTGCCAGCAGCACCTACAGGGTGGAGACCGCGAGGGTGGCGTATGATGCCCAGTTCTTC.

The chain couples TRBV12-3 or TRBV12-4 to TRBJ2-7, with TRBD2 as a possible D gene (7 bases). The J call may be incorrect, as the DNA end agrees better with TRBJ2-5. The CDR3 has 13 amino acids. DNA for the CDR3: TGTGCCAGCAGTTTAAGGGGGGGGGGGACCCAGTACTTC. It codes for CASSLRGGGTQYF.

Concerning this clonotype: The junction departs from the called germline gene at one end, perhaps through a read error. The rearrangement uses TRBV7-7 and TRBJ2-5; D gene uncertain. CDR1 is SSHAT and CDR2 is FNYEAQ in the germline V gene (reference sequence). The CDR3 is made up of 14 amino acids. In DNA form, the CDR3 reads TGTGCTAGCAGCTTAAATGGCAAGCAAGAGACCCAGTACTTC. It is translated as CASSLNGKQETQYF.

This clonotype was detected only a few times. This chain's CDR3 is CASSSTGRALTDTQYF. CDR3 nucleotides: TGTGCCAGCAGCTCCACAGGGCGCGCCCTGACAGATACGCAGTATTTT. This sequence joins TRBV5-4 and TRBJ2-3; D may be TRBD1 (6 bases). Per germline, CDR1 SGHNT and CDR2 YYREEE (reference sequence). CDR3 length: 16 residues. Trimming removed 3 bases at V and 3 bases at J, with 17 bases between.

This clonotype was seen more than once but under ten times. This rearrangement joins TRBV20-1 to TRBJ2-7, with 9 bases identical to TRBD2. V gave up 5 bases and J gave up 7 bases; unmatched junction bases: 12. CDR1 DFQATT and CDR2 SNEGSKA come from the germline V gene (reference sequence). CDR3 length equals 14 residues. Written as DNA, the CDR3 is TGCAGTGCTTGGAGGGGACTAGCCAACAATGAGCAGTACTTC. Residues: CSAWRGLANNEQYF.

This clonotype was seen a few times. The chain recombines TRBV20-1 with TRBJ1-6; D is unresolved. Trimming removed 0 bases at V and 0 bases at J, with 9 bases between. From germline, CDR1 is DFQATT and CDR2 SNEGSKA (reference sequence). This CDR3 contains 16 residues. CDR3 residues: CSARDPARSYNSPLHF. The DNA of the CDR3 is TGCAGTGCTAGAGACCCGGCCCGCTCCTATAATTCACCCCTCCACTTT.

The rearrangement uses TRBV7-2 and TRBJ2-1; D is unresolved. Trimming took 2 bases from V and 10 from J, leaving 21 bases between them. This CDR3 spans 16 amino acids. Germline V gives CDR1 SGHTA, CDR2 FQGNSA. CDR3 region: CASSLKATYPSYEQFF. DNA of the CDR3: TGTGCCAGCAGCTTAAAGGCTACTTACCCTAGTTACGAGCAGTTCTTC.

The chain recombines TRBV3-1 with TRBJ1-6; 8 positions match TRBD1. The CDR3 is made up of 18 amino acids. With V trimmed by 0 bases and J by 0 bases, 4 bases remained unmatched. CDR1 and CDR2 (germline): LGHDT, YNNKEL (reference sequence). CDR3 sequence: CASSQEGDRSSYNSPLHF. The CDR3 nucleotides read TGTGCCAGCAGCCAAGAAGGGGACAGGAGCTCCTATAATTCACCCCTCCACTTT.

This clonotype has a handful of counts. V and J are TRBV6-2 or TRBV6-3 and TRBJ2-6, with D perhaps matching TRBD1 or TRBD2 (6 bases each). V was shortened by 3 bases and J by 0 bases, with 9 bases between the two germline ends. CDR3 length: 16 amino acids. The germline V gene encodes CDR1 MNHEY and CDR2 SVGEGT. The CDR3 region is CASSYGGRSGANVLTF. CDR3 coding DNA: TGTGCCAGCAGTTATGGGGGGCGCTCTGGGGCCAACGTCCTGACTTTC.

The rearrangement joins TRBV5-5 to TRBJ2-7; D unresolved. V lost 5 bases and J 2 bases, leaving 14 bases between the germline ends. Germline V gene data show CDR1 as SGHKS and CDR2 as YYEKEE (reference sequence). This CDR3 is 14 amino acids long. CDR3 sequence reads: CASSPEGYTYEQYF. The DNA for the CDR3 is TGTGCCAGCAGTCCCGAAGGGTATACCTACGAGCAGTACTTC.